Following are 10 T cell receptor beta chains from one sample sequenced in a study of T-cell memory formation after mild COVID-19. TCRdb fed the 5' RACE reads into MiXCR, producing one record per CDR3 protein. The sample records about 200,000 distinct CDR3 sequences, about 17% being singletons. Input material: PBMCs or a T cell subset sorted from them (not recorded which). The receptors come from an adult woman who had mild COVID-19 (a few samples of this study predate the infection). Cell type and time point are not known.

The table lists this clonotype with a few counts. The V gene is TRBV27, the J gene TRBJ2-7, with D possibly matching TRBD1 (5 bases). Trimming shortened V by 0 bases and J by 4 bases, and 10 bases separated the two germline ends. CDR3 size: 14 residues. Germline assignment: CDR1 MNHEY and CDR2 SMNVEV (reference sequence). The CDR3 DNA follows: TGTGCCAGCAGTTTATCAAGGGGCGCGTACGAGCAGTACTTC. Its translation: CASSLSRGAYEQYF.

Many counts were recorded for this clonotype. The V gene is TRBV7-2, the J gene TRBJ2-1; no clear D. CDR3 length: 15 amino acids. Germline V gives CDR1 SGHTA, CDR2 FQGNSA. V was clipped by 0 bases and J by 0 bases, with 6 bases between them. DNA for the CDR3: TGTGCCAGCAGCTTAGCGGCTAGCTCCTACAATGAGCAGTTCTTC. It yields the protein CASSLAASSYNEQFF.

This clonotype has a count of ten or more. The chain is built from TRBV12-3 or TRBV12-4 and TRBJ2-3; D might be TRBD2 (5 bases). V was cut by 7 bases and J by 3 bases, with 11 bases left in between. The CDR3 contains 13 residues. DNA for the CDR3: TGTGCCAGCACGCCAGGCGGGACAGATACGCAGTATTTT. Its protein product is CASTPGGTDTQYF.

The chain couples TRBV20-1 to TRBJ1-1; 11 bases align to TRBD1. The CDR3 has 13 residues. The ends lost 3 bases at V and 5 bases at J; junction bases unmatched: 2. Germline V CDR1 and CDR2: DFQATT, SNEGSKA (reference sequence). In DNA, the CDR3 is TGCAGTGCTAGGGGGACAGGGGGGACTGAAGCTTTCTTT. Its protein is CSARGTGGTEAFF.

This clonotype has only a few counts. J is TRBJ1-1 and V is TRBV7-9, with no clear D. V was pared by 4 bases and J by 3 bases, with 12 bases between. The CDR3 loop spans 14 amino acids. Germline V gives CDR1 SEHNR, CDR2 FQNEAQ (reference sequence). The CDR3 DNA reads TGTGCCAGCAGCTCCTCTCTCGGGCACACTGAAGCTTTCTTT. Translation: CASSSSLGHTEAFF.

The CDR3 coding sequence is TGTGCCAGCATGGAGGGCACAGATACGCAGTATTTT. Residues: CASMEGTDTQYF. The rearrangement uses TRBV2 and TRBJ2-3, with D maybe TRBD2 (5 bases). The CDR3 loop spans 12 amino acids. The germline gives CDR1 SNHLY, CDR2 FYNNEI. The germline V and J ends were trimmed by 7 bases and 1 base, with 6 bases remaining between them.

This clonotype was observed at least ten times. The rearrangement uses TRBV2 and TRBJ2-2; tentatively, D is TRBD1 or TRBD2 (5 bases each). The CDR3 runs 13 residues. The V gene's germline CDR1 is SNHLY and CDR2 FYNNEI. Trimming removed 7 bases at V and 1 base at J, with 7 bases between. DNA for the CDR3: TGTGCCAGCACTGGGGGGAACACCGGGGAGCTGTTTTTT. This sequence encodes CASTGGNTGELFF.

The chain carries TRBV12-3 or TRBV12-4 and TRBJ1-6; D unclear. V lost 0 bases and J lost 7, with 13 bases in between. The CDR3 has 16 amino acids. The DNA for the CDR3 is TGTGCCAGCAGTTTAGCGGGAGGACGGGGAAATTCACCCCTCCACTTT. Amino acid sequence: CASSLAGGRGNSPLHF.

This clonotype was seen more than once but under ten times. V is TRBV7-6 and J is TRBJ1-2, with D perhaps matching TRBD1 (5 bases). V was clipped by 5 bases and J by 7 bases, with 14 bases between them. This CDR3 spans 13 amino acids. Germline V gives CDR1 SGHVS, CDR2 FNYEAQ. The DNA for the CDR3 is TGTGCCAGCAGCCAGCACGGGGCGGTTGGCTACACCTTC. Its protein product is CASSQHGAVGYTF.

In this sample, this clonotype turned up a few times. The chain recombines TRBV5-4 with TRBJ1-1; D remains ambiguous. The CDR3 extends over 15 amino acids. The germline CDR1 and CDR2 sequences are SGHNT and YYREEE (reference sequence). The V end was cut by 0 bases, the J end by 1 base, with 10 bases between. This CDR3 is CASSLAVASNTEAFF. Written as DNA, the CDR3 is TGTGCCAGCAGCTTGGCGGTGGCTTCGAACACTGAAGCTTTCTTT.